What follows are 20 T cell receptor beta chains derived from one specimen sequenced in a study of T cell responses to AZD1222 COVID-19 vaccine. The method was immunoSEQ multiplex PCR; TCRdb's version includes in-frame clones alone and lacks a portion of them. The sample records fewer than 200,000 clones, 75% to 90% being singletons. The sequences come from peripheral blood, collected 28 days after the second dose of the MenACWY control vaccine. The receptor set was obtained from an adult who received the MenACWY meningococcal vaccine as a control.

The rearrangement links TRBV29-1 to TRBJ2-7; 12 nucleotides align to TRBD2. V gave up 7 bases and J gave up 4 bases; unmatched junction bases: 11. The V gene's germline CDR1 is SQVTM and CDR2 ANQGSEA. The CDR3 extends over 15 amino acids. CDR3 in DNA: TGCAGCGCCACAAGACGGACTAGCGGGATATACGAGCAGTACTTC. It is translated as CSATRRTSGIYEQYF.

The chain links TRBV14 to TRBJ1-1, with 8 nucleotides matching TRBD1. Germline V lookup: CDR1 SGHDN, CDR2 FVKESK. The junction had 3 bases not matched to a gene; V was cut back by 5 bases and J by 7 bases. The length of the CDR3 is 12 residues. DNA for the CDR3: TGTGCCAGCAGCGGGACAGGCTATGAAGCTTTCTTT. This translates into CASSGTGYEAFF.

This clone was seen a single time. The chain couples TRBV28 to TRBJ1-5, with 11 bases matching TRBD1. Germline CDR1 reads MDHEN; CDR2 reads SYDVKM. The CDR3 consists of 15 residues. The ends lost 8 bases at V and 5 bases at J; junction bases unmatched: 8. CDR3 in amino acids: CASVSPGQGDQPQHF. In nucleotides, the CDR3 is TGTGCCAGCGTATCCCCGGGACAGGGGGATCAGCCCCAGCATTTT.

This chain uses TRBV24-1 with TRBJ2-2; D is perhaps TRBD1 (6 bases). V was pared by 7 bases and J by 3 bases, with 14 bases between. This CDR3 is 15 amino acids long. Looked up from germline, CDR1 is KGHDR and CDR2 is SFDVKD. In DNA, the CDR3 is TGTGCCACCAGATCTACAGGGTTGGACACCGGGGAGCTGTTTTTT. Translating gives CATRSTGLDTGELFF.

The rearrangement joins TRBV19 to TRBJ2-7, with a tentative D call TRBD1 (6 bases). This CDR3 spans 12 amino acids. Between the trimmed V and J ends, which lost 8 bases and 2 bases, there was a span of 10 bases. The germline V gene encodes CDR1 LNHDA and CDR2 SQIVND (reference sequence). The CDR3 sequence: CASSQGPYEQYF. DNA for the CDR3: TGTGCCAGTTCACAGGGTCCCTACGAGCAGTACTTC.

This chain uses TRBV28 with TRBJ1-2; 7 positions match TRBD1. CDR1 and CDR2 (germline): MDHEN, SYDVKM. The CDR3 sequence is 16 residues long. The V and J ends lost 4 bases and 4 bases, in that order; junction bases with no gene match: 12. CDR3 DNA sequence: TGTGCCAGCAGTTCGGGACAGCCTATCGGGCCCTATGGCTACACCTTC. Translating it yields CASSSGQPIGPYGYTF.

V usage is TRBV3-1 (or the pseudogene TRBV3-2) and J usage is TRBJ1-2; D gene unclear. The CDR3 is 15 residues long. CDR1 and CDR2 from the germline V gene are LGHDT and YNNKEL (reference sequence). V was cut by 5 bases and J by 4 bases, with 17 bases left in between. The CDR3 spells CASSYLGGMPYGYTF. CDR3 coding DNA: TGTGCCAGCAGCTACCTGGGTGGGATGCCCTATGGCTACACCTTC.

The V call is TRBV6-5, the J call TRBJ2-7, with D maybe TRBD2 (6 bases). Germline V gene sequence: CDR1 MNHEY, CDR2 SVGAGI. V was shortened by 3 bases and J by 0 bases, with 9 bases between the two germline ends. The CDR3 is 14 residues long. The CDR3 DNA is TGTGCCAGCAGTTATCGGGGGAGCTCCTACGAGCAGTACTTC. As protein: CASSYRGSSYEQYF.

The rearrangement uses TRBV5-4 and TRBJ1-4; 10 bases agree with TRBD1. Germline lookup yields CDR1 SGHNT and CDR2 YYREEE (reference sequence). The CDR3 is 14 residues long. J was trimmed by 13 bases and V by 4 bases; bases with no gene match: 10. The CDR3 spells CASSTGQGERRLFF. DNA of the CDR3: TGTGCCAGCAGCACCGGACAGGGGGAGCGGAGACTGTTTTTT.

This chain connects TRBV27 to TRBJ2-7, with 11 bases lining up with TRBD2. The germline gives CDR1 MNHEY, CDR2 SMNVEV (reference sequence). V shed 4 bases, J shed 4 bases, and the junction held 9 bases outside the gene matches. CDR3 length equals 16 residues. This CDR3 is CASSSYSGRVGYEQYF. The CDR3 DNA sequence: TGTGCCAGCAGTTCATATAGCGGGAGGGTTGGGTACGAGCAGTACTTC.

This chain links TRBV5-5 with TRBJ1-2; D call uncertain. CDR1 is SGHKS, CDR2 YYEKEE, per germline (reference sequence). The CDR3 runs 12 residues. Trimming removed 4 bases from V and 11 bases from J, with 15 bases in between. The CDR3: CASSPPGPQYTF. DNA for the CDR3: TGTGCCAGCAGCCCCCCTGGGCCCCAGTACACCTTC.

In DNA, the CDR3 is TGTGCCAGCAGCCCCCTTAGCCTAGCGGGAAGATACGAGCAGTACTTC. The encoded protein is CASSPLSLAGRYEQYF. The chain is built from TRBV3-1 (or the pseudogene TRBV3-2) and TRBJ2-7, with TRBD2 matching 9 bases. Germline-derived CDR1 and CDR2 are LGHDT and YNNKEL (reference sequence). J gave up 4 bases and V 4 bases, and 11 bases lay outside the gene matches. The CDR3 totals 16 residues.

As DNA, the CDR3 is TGTGCCATCACCCCTTCCGGGGATGGCTACACCTTC. It yields the protein CAITPSGDGYTF. This sequence joins TRBV10-3 and TRBJ1-2; no firm D call. CDR3 length: 12 amino acids. CDR1 ENHRY and CDR2 SYGVKD come from the germline V gene. The germline V and J ends were trimmed by 7 bases and 6 bases, with 12 bases remaining between them.

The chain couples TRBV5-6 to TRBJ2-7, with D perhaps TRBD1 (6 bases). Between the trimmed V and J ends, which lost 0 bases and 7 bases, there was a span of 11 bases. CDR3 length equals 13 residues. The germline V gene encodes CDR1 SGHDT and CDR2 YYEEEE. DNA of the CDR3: TGTGCCAGCAGCTTGGAGGTTAGGGGGGAGCAGTACTTC. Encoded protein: CASSLEVRGEQYF.

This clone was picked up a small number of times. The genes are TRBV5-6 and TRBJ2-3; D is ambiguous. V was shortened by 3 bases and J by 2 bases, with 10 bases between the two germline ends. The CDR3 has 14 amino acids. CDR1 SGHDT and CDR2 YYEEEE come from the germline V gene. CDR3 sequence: CASSSDYFTDTQYF. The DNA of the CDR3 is TGTGCCAGCAGCTCAGATTATTTCACAGATACGCAGTATTTT.

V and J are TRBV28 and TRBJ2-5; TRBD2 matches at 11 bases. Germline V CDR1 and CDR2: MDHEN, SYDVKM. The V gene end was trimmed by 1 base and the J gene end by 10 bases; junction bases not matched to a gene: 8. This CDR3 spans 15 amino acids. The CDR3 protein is CASSLSTSGSWFQYF. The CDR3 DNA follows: TGTGCCAGCAGTTTATCCACTAGCGGGAGTTGGTTCCAGTACTTC.

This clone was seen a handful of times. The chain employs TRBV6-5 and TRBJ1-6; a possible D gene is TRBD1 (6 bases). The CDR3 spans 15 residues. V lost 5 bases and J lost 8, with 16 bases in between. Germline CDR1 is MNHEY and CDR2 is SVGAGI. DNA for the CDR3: TGTGCCAGCAGTCCCGGGACATCCGGGGATTCACCCCTCCACTTT. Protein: CASSPGTSGDSPLHF.

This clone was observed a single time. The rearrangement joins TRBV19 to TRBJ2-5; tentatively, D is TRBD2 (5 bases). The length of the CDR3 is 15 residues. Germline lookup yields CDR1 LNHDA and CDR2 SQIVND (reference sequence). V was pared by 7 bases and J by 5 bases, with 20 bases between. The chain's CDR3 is CASNKTRVRRETQYF. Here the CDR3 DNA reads TGTGCCAGTAATAAAACTAGGGTTAGAAGGGAGACCCAGTACTTC.

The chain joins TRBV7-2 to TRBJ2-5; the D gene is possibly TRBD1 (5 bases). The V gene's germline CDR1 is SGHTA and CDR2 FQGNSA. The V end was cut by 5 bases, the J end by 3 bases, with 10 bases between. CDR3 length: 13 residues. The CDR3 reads CASSVGREETQYF. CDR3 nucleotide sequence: TGTGCCAGCAGCGTCGGCAGGGAAGAGACCCAGTACTTC.

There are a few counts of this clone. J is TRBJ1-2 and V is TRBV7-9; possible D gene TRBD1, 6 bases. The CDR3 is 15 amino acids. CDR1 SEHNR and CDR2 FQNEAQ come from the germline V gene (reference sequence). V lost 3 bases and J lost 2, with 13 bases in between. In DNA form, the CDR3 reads TGTGCCAGCAGCTTGGACAGAAGGTCCAACTATGGCTACACCTTC. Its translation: CASSLDRRSNYGYTF.